This T cell receptor beta chain was captured in a study of T cells after yellow fever vaccination. Notes on the study in general: Once the booster was given, most primary-vaccination clones reappeared, at just under 98% for CD4 and 88% for CD8. Of the clonotypes, a small share occurred in both CD4 and CD8 compartments.

TCRdb re-called the 5' RACE reads through MiXCR, storing one row per CDR3 protein. The sample holds 400,000 to 650,000 distinct CDR3 sequences, less than 25% seen once. CDR1 is SGHDT, CDR2 YYEEEE, per germline. With 4 bases removed from V and 8 bases from J, the gap between germline ends came to 14 bases. The CDR3 has 13 residues. This clonotype came up a few times. As yet, its antigen is unknown. Sequenced here: PBMCs, sampled about 20 days after the first yellow fever vaccination. This sequence originates from a man aged 18 to 35 who received the YFV17D yellow fever vaccine. The V call is TRBV5-6, the J call TRBJ2-3; D gene ambiguous. The CDR3 spells CASSPLEEFTQYF. The CDR3 DNA reads TGTGCCAGCAGCCCCCTTGAGGAGTTTACGCAGTATTTT.